Following are 23 T cell receptor beta chains from one sample sequenced in a study of OX40 agonist ivuxolimab in advanced cancers. Here immunoSEQ multiplex PCR was the method, and the copy in TCRdb shows in-frame clones only, minus some. Among more than 75,000 clones listed, approximately 85% were seen once. The sequencing here drew on CD4+ or CD8+ T cells sorted from blood, taken in a trial of the OX40 agonist ivuxolimab. The receptors derive from an adult with an advanced solid tumor such as melanoma, head and neck, liver or kidney cancer.

The rearrangement joins TRBV7-3 to TRBJ2-3; D gene uncertain. V lost 5 bases, J lost 0 bases, and 9 bases lay in between. This CDR3 spans 14 amino acids. Germline V CDR1 and CDR2: SGHTA, FQGTGA. For the CDR3, the DNA is TGTGCCAGCAGCCTCGGATTAAGCACAGATACGCAGTATTTT. Protein: CASSLGLSTDTQYF.

J is TRBJ2-3 and V is TRBV6-1; the D call may be TRBD1 or TRBD2 (5 bases each). Germline values: CDR1 MNHNS, CDR2 SASEGT. V lost 2 bases and J lost 3, with 15 bases in between. The CDR3 is 16 residues long. CDR3 bases: TGTGCCAGCAGTGAAACCGGGACGCTAGGTACAGATACGCAGTATTTT. Translation: CASSETGTLGTDTQYF.

The chain couples TRBV19 to TRBJ2-2; 11 nucleotides line up with TRBD1. The germline V gene has CDR1 LNHDA and CDR2 SQIVND (reference sequence). The CDR3 is 17 residues long. V lost 9 bases and J lost 2; bases outside the gene matches: 11. Here the CDR3 DNA reads TGTGCCAGCTCCGGGACAGGGGGGTCGTTAAACACCGGGGAGCTGTTTTTT. This gives the protein CASSGTGGSLNTGELFF. The complete variable domain, with remaining parts taken from reference TRBV19 and TRBJ2-2, reads DGGITQSPKYLFRKEGQNVTLSCEQNLNHDAMYWYRQDPGQGLRLIYYSQIVNDFQKGDIAEGYSVSREKKESFPLTVTSAQKNPTAFYLCASSGTGGSLNTGELFFGEGSRLTVL.

This clone appeared a few times. V gene TRBV9 combines with J gene TRBJ2-1; 9 nucleotides align to TRBD2. After removal of 2 bases from V and 7 bases from J, the junction contained 7 bases not matched to a gene. The CDR3 contains 15 residues. CDR1 and CDR2 from the germline V gene are SGDLS and YYNGEE. CDR3 in DNA: TGTGCCAGCAGCGTCCTGCTAGCGGGAACTAATGAGCAGTTCTTC. Translated, it gives CASSVLLAGTNEQFF.

The J gene is TRBJ2-2, the V gene TRBV5-1; a weak D match, TRBD1 (6 bases). V shed 0 bases and J shed 1 base, with 10 bases lying between them. CDR1 SGHRS and CDR2 YFSETQ come from the germline V gene. The CDR3 is 16 residues long. The CDR3 sequence: CASSLAGQRNTGELFF. DNA for the CDR3: TGCGCCAGCAGCTTGGCTGGACAGAGGAACACCGGGGAGCTGTTTTTT.

The chain combines TRBV4-1 with TRBJ2-7; 8 nucleotides line up with TRBD2. V gave up 2 bases and J gave up 4 bases; unmatched junction bases: 13. CDR1 is MGHRA and CDR2 is YSYEKL in the germline V gene. The CDR3 is 17 residues long. In nucleotides, the CDR3 is TGCGCCAGCAGCCAAACCGGTACCTTGGGACTAGGATACGAGCAGTACTTC. Its translation: CASSQTGTLGLGYEQYF.

The gene calls are TRBV7-2 and TRBJ2-4; the match to TRBD1 covers 7 bases. CDR3 length: 15 amino acids. V shed 5 bases, J shed 7 bases, and the junction held 11 bases outside the gene matches. CDR1 SGHTA and CDR2 FQGNSA come from the germline V gene. The CDR3 DNA follows: TGTGCCAGCAGCCCTCGGAGAGGGGGCGAGAACATTCAGTACTTC. Its translation is CASSPRRGGENIQYF.

The chain is built from TRBV6-5 and TRBJ2-7; no clear D. Germline CDR1 is MNHEY and CDR2 is SVGAGI. The CDR3 totals 14 residues. With 6 bases removed from V and 0 bases from J, the gap between germline ends came to 12 bases. The CDR3 DNA sequence: TGTGCCAGCAGCCAAAGACTGGCCTCCTACGAGCAGTACTTC. Protein sequence: CASSQRLASYEQYF.

This clone was seen once. The chain employs TRBV29-1 and TRBJ1-1; a weak D match, TRBD1 (5 bases). The CDR3 is made up of 16 amino acids. V lost 4 bases and J 0 bases, leaving 18 bases between the germline ends. CDR1 is SQVTM, CDR2 ANQGSEA, per germline. CDR3: CSVVLRDGSLNTEAFF. DNA of the CDR3: TGCAGCGTTGTCTTGCGGGACGGGTCTCTGAACACTGAAGCTTTCTTT.

This rearrangement joins TRBV10-2 to TRBJ1-6; 8 positions match TRBD1. Germline V lookup: CDR1 WSHSY, CDR2 SAAADI. V was clipped by 8 bases and J by 6 bases; unmatched bases: 6. The length of the CDR3 is 14 residues. CDR3 sequence: CASAGQGFNSPLHF. The DNA for the CDR3 is TGCGCCAGCGCAGGACAGGGTTTTAATTCACCCCTCCACTTT.

This rearrangement joins TRBV7-6 to TRBJ2-5; D unresolved. The CDR3 is 13 amino acids. The germline V gene encodes CDR1 SGHVS and CDR2 FNYEAQ. The V end was cut by 5 bases, the J end by 0 bases, with 7 bases between. CDR3 region: CASSPRYQETQYF. CDR3 sequence (DNA): TGTGCCAGCAGCCCGAGGTACCAAGAGACCCAGTACTTC.

The chain uses TRBV23-1 and TRBJ1-1, with 7 bases matching TRBD1. TRBV23-1 counts as an open reading frame of uncertain function. Losses at the gene ends were 3 bases for V and 5 bases for J; bases not matched to a gene: 21. The CDR3 has 19 amino acids. This CDR3 reads CASSHLRGLTGRDRTEAFF. The CDR3 DNA reads TGCGCCAGCAGTCACCTTCGGGGGCTGACAGGGAGGGACCGGACTGAAGCTTTCTTT.

The V gene is TRBV11-1, the J gene TRBJ2-1; tentatively, D is TRBD1 (6 bases). Germline-derived CDR1 and CDR2 are SGHAT and FQDESV (reference sequence). Trimming pared 0 bases from V and 5 bases from J, leaving 11 bases between. The CDR3 loop spans 15 amino acids. CDR3 amino acids: CASSLAGQGNNEQFF. CDR3 in DNA: TGTGCCAGCAGCTTAGCGGGGCAGGGGAACAATGAGCAGTTCTTC.

The V and J genes are TRBV28 and TRBJ1-5; D may be TRBD1 (5 bases). The germline CDR1 and CDR2 sequences are MDHEN and SYDVKM. V lost 2 bases and J lost 3, with 8 bases in between. The CDR3 extends over 14 amino acids. CDR3 nucleotides: TGTGCCAGCAGTTTAATGGGGCACAATCAGCCCCAGCATTTT. Its translation: CASSLMGHNQPQHF.

V is TRBV18 and J is TRBJ2-2, with D possibly being TRBD1 (6 bases). CDR1 is KGHSH, CDR2 LQKENI, per germline. This CDR3 contains 15 residues. Trimming took off 3 bases at V and 7 bases at J, with 15 bases between the two ends. The CDR3 reads CASSPRQDSGGELFF. The CDR3 region has the DNA TGTGCCAGCTCACCTAGACAGGACAGCGGCGGGGAGCTGTTTTTT.

The chain carries TRBV18 and TRBJ2-6, with 7 bases that match TRBD2. This CDR3 has 16 amino acids. The germline gives CDR1 KGHSH, CDR2 LQKENI. V lost 3 bases, J lost 2 bases, and 4 bases stayed unmatched. The CDR3 is CASSPPTSPGANVLTF. The DNA for the CDR3 is TGTGCCAGCTCACCTCCGACTAGCCCTGGGGCCAACGTCCTGACTTTC.

The chain combines TRBV7-9 with TRBJ1-3; 7 bases agree with TRBD1. CDR3 length: 15 residues. CDR1 and CDR2 from the germline V gene are SEHNR and FQNEAQ (reference sequence). J lost 0 bases, V lost 5 bases, and 4 bases had no gene match. The CDR3 region has the DNA TGTGCCAGCAGCCGGGACAGTCGCTCTGGAAACACCATATATTTT. Its translation: CASSRDSRSGNTIYF.

V and J are TRBV2 and TRBJ2-5; a weak D match, TRBD2 (5 bases). The V gene's germline CDR1 is SNHLY and CDR2 FYNNEI. The V and J ends lost 5 bases and 1 base respectively, with 20 bases between them. The CDR3 loop spans 17 amino acids. The CDR3 coding sequence is TGTGCCAGCAGTCCCCTGTCGGGGTATACTCTCCAAGAGACCCAGTACTTC. Amino acids: CASSPLSGYTLQETQYF. Filled out from reference TRBV2 and TRBJ2-5, the complete variable domain reads EPEVTQTPSHQVTQMGQEVILRCVPISNHLYFYWYRQILGQKVEFLVSFYNNEISEKSEIFDDQFSVERPDGSNFTLKIRSTKLEDSAMYFCASSPLSGYTLQETQYFGPGTRLLVL.

The chain carries TRBV5-1 and TRBJ1-6; D not certain. Germline CDR1 SGHRS, CDR2 YFSETQ. V was trimmed by 3 bases and J by 9 bases, leaving 19 bases between them. The CDR3 runs 16 residues. In DNA, the CDR3 is TGCGCCAGCAGCTATACCGACCCCTCCACGGGTTCACCCCTCCACTTT. Protein sequence: CASSYTDPSTGSPLHF.

The chain recombines TRBV7-9 with TRBJ2-1; D call uncertain. The CDR3 has 15 residues. CDR1 is SEHNR and CDR2 is FQNEAQ in the germline V gene (reference sequence). The ends were cut back, 2 bases at V and 9 bases at J, with 17 bases in the middle. As DNA, the CDR3 is TGTGCCAGCAGCTTAAATGGGCAGGCGAACGGTGAGCAGTTCTTC. Translating gives CASSLNGQANGEQFF.

The chain is built from TRBV9 and TRBJ1-1, with a tentative D call TRBD1 (5 bases). CDR3 size: 18 residues. The ends were cut back, 0 bases at V and 4 bases at J, with 22 bases in the middle. Germline V gene lookup returns CDR1 SGDLS and CDR2 YYNGEE. The CDR3 nucleotides are TGTGCCAGCAGCGTAGGTCCAGGGCCCCCGCTCGTTGGCACTGAAGCTTTCTTT. This sequence encodes CASSVGPGPPLVGTEAFF.

The chain links TRBV10-3 to TRBJ2-2, with 11 nucleotides matching TRBD2. This CDR3 comprises 17 residues. V dropped 3 bases and J dropped 1; count of bases not matched to a gene: 4. Germline CDR1 ENHRY, CDR2 SYGVKD. The CDR3 sequence: CAISDTSGGLNTGELFF. The CDR3 coding sequence is TGTGCCATCAGTGATACTAGCGGGGGTCTGAACACCGGGGAGCTGTTTTTT.

J is TRBJ2-5 and V is TRBV19, with a weak D call TRBD2 (7 bases). The germline gives CDR1 LNHDA, CDR2 SQIVND (reference sequence). This CDR3 comprises 14 residues. V was cut by 5 bases and J by 6 bases, with 16 bases left in between. The DNA of the CDR3 is TGTGCCAGTAGTGAGGGGGGGGGCTGGAAGACCCAGTACTTC. Translating it yields CASSEGGGWKTQYF.